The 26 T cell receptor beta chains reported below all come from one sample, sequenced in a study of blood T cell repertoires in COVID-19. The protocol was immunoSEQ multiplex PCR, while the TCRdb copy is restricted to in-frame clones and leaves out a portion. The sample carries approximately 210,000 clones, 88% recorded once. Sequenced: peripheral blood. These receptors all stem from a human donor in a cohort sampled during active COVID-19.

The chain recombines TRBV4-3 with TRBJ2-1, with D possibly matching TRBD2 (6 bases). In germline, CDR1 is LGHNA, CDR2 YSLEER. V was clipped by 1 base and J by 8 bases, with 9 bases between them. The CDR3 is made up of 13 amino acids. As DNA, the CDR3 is TGCGCCAGCAGCCAAGGACTAGGGGATGAGCAGTTCTTC. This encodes CASSQGLGDEQFF.

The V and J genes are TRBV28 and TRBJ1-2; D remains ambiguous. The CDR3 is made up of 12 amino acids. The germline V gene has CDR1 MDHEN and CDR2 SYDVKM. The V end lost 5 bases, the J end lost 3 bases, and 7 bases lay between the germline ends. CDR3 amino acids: CASSRTDYGYTF. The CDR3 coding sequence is TGTGCCAGCAGTAGGACTGACTATGGCTACACCTTC.

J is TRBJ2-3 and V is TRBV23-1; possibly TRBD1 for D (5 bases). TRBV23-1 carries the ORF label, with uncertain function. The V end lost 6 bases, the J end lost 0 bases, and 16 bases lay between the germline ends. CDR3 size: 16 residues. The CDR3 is CASSLNAGMSTDTQYF. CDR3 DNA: TGCGCCAGCAGCCTCAATGCAGGGATGAGCACAGATACGCAGTATTTT.

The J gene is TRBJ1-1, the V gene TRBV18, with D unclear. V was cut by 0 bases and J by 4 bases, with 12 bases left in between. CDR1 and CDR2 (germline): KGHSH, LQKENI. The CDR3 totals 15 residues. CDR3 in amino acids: CASSPPTLFGTEAFF. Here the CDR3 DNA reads TGTGCCAGCTCACCACCGACACTCTTTGGCACTGAAGCTTTCTTT.

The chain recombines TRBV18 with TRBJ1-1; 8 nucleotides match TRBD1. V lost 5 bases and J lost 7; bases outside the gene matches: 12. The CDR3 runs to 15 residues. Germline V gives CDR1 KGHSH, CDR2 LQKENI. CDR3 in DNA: TGTGCCAGCTCAGAGCAGGGGGCGCCAATCAGTGAAGCTTTCTTT. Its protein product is CASSEQGAPISEAFF.

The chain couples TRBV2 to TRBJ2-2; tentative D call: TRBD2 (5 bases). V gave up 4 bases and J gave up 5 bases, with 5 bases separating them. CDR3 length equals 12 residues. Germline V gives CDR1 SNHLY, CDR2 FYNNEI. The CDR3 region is CASSGGTGELFF. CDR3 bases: TGTGCCAGCAGTGGCGGGACCGGGGAGCTGTTTTTT.

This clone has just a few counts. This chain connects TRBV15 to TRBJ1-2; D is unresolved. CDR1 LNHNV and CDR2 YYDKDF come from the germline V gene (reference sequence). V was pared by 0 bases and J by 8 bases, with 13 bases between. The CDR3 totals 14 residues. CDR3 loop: CATSREEAGKGYTF. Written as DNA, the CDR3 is TGTGCCACCAGCAGAGAGGAAGCGGGGAAAGGCTACACCTTC.

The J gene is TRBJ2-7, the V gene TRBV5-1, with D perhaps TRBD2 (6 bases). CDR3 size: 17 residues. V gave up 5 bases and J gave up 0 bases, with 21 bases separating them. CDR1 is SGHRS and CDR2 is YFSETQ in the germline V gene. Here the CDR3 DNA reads TGCGCCAGCAGGGAGCCATTTGGGACTTCTGCCTCCTACGAGCAGTACTTC. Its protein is CASREPFGTSASYEQYF.

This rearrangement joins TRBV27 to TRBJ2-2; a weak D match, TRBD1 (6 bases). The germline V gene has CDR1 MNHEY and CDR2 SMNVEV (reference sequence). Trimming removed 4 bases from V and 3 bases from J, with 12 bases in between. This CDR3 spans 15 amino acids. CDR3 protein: CASSSAGTYTGELFF. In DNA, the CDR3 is TGTGCCAGCAGTTCCGCCGGGACATACACCGGGGAGCTGTTTTTT.

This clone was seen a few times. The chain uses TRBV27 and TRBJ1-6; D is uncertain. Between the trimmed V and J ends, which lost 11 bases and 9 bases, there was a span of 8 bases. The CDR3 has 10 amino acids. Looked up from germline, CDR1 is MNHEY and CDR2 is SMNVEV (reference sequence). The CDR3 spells CASGGSPLHF. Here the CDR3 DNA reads TGTGCCTCCGGCGGTTCACCCCTCCACTTT.

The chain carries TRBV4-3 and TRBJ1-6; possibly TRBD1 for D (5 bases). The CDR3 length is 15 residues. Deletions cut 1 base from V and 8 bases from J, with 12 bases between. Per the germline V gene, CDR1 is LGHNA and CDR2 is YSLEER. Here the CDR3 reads CASSQGRKGDSPLHF. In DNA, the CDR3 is TGCGCCAGCAGCCAAGGTCGGAAAGGGGATTCACCCCTCCACTTT.

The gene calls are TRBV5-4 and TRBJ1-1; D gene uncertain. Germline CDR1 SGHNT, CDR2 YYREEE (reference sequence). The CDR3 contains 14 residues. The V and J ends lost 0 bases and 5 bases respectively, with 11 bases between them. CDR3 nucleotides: TGTGCCAGCAGCTTGGACAGTTTCCGAACTGAAGCTTTCTTT. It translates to CASSLDSFRTEAFF.

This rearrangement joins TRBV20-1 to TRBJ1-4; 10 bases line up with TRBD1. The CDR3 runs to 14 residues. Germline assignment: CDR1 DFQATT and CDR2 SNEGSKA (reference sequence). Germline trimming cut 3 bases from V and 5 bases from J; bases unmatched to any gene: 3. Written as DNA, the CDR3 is TGCAGTGCTAGTTGGGGACAGGGGAATGAAAAACTGTTTTTT. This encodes CSASWGQGNEKLFF.

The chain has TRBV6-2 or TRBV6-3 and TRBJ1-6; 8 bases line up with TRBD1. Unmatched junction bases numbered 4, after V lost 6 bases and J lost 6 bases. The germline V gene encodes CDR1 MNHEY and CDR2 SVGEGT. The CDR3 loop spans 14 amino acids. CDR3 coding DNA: TGTGCCAGCAGCCGGGGACAGGTTAATTCACCCCTCCACTTT. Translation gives CASSRGQVNSPLHF.

As DNA, the CDR3 is TGTGCCAGCTCAGCGCGGGAGGGCCTCAATGAGCAGTTCTTC. Protein sequence: CASSAREGLNEQFF. This chain uses TRBV18 with TRBJ2-1, with 9 bases matching TRBD2. The CDR3 spans 14 residues. Germline CDR1 is KGHSH and CDR2 is LQKENI. Trimming took 5 bases from V and 6 from J; bases not matched to a gene: 5.

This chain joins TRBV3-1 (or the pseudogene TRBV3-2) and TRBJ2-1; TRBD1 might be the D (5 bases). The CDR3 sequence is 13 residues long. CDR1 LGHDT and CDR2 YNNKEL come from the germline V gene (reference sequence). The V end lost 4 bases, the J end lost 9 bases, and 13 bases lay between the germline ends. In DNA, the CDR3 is TGTGCCAGCAGCCCTGGGGCGCCGGGTGAGCAGTTCTTC. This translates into CASSPGAPGEQFF.

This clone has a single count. CDR3 in DNA: TGTGCCAGCAGGGCCTGGGGCAGGAAGAACACTGAAGCTTTCTTT. Translation gives CASRAWGRKNTEAFF. This chain joins TRBV11-3 and TRBJ1-1, with D maybe TRBD1 (5 bases). Germline V lookup: CDR1 SGHNT, CDR2 YENEEA. The CDR3 length is 15 residues. V was clipped by 6 bases and J by 1 base, with 15 bases between them.

The CDR3: CASTLEGLHYNEQFF. The CDR3 DNA follows: TGTGCCAGCACATTAGAGGGACTCCACTACAATGAGCAGTTCTTC. This rearrangement joins TRBV5-6 to TRBJ2-1; TRBD2 might be the D (6 bases). Looked up from germline, CDR1 is SGHDT and CDR2 is YYEEEE. The CDR3 totals 15 residues. The V end was cut by 6 bases, the J end by 3 bases, with 16 bases between.

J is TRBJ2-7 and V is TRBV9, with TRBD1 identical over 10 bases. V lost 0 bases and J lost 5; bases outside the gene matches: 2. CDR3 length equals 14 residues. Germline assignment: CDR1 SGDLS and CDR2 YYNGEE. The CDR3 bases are TGTGCCAGCAGCGTAGCTGGACAGGGGGACGAGCAGTACTTC. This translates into CASSVAGQGDEQYF.

CDR3 nucleotides: TGTGCCATCAGTGAGAGCTCCGGGACACCAGACACCGGGGAGCTGTTTTTT. The encoded protein is CAISESSGTPDTGELFF. This chain links TRBV10-3 with TRBJ2-2; D may be TRBD1 (6 bases). Germline CDR1 is ENHRY and CDR2 is SYGVKD. V lost 2 bases, J lost 3 bases, and 16 bases lay in between. This CDR3 spans 17 amino acids.

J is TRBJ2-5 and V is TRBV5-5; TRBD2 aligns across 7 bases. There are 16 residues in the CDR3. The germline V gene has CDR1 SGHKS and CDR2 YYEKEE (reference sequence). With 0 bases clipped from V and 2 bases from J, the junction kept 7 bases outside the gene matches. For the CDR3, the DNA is TGTGCCAGCAGCTTGGGCCTAGGGACTACACAAGAGACCCAGTACTTC. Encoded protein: CASSLGLGTTQETQYF.

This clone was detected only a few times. This CDR3 is CASSPFPGLAGGNTGELFF. CDR3 nucleotide sequence: TGTGCCAGCAGTCCCTTTCCGGGACTAGCGGGAGGGAACACCGGGGAGCTGTTTTTT. The chain joins TRBV28 to TRBJ2-2; 15 nucleotides line up with TRBD2. Germline lookup yields CDR1 MDHEN and CDR2 SYDVKM. The CDR3 consists of 19 residues. The trim removed 5 bases at V and 1 base at J, leaving 8 bases unmatched.

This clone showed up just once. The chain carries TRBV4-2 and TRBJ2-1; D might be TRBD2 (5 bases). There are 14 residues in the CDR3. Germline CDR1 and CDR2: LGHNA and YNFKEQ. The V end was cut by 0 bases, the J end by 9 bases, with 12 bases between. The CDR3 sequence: CASSQDWRTGEQFF. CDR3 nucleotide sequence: TGTGCCAGCAGCCAAGATTGGAGGACGGGTGAGCAGTTCTTC.

This chain's CDR3 is CASSPDRHYEQYF. In DNA, the CDR3 is TGTGCCAGCAGCCCGGACAGACACTACGAGCAGTACTTC. This chain links TRBV6-2 or TRBV6-3 with TRBJ2-7, with D possibly being TRBD1 (6 bases). V gave up 6 bases and J gave up 3 bases, with 12 bases separating them. The germline V gene has CDR1 MNHEY and CDR2 SVGEGT. This CDR3 spans 13 amino acids.

CDR3 sequence reads: CASSPRNSQGLNEKLFF. The CDR3 coding sequence is TGTGCCAGCTCACCACGGAACAGTCAAGGACTTAATGAAAAACTGTTTTTT. This chain connects TRBV18 to TRBJ1-4; D gene unclear. V lost 1 base and J 4 bases, leaving 16 bases between the germline ends. The CDR3 loop spans 17 amino acids. CDR1 and CDR2 from the germline V gene are KGHSH and LQKENI.

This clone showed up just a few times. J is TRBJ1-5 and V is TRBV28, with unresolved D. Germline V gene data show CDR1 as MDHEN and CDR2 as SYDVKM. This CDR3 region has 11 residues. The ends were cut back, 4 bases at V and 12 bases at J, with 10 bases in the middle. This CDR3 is CASSSSPGQHF. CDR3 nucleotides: TGTGCCAGCAGTTCTTCCCCGGGCCAGCATTTT.